Sequencing of this T cell receptor beta chain was carried out in a study of control samples from healthy donors and cancer patients. Sequencing used immunoSEQ multiplex PCR; TCRdb keeps in-frame clones, though not all of them. The sample lists 160,000 or so clones; roughly 94% were seen once. This CDR3 region has 15 residues. CDR1 is LNHDA and CDR2 is SQIVND in the germline V gene (reference sequence). The trim removed 5 bases at V and 0 bases at J, leaving 1 base unmatched. Source material: blood. This chain uses TRBV19 with TRBJ1-6; 7 nucleotides line up with TRBD1. This receptor was obtained from a middle-aged woman in good health. CDR3 bases: TGTGCCAGTAGTCAGGGGGTCTCCTATAATTCACCCCTCCACTTT. This codes for CASSQGVSYNSPLHF.